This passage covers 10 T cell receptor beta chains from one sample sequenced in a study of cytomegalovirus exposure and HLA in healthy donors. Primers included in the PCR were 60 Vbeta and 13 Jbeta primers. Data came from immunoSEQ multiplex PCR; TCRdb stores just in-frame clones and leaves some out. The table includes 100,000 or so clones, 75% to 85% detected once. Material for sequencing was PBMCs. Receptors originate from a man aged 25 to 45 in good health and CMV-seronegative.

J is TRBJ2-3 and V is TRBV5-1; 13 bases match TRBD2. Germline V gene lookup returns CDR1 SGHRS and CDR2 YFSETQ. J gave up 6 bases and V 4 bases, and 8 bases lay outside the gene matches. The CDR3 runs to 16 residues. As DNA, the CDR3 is TGCGCCAGCAGCGGGGGGACTAGCGGGGTGGCGGATACGCAGTATTTT. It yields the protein CASSGGTSGVADTQYF.

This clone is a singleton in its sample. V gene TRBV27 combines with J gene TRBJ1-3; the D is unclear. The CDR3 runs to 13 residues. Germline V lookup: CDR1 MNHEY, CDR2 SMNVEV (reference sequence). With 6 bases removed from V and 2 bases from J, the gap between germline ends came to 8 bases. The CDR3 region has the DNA TGTGCCAGCAGGTGGCTTGCTGGAAACACCATATATTTT. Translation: CASRWLAGNTIYF.

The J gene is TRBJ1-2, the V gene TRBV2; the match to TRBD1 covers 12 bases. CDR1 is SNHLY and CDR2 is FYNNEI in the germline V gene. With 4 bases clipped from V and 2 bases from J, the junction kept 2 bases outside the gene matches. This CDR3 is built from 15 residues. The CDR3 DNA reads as TGTGCCAGCAGTGTGGGACAGGGGGCGAACTATGGCTACACCTTC. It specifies CASSVGQGANYGYTF.

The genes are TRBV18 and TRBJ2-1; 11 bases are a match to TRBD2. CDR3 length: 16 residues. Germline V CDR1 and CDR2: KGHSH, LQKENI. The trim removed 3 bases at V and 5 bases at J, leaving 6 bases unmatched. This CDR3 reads CASSPYSGRANNEQFF. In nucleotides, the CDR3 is TGTGCCAGCTCACCTTATAGCGGGAGGGCCAACAATGAGCAGTTCTTC.

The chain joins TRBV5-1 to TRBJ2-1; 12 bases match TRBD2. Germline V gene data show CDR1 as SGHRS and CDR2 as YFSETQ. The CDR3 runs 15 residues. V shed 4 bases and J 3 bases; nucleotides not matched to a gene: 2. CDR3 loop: CASSTTSGSYNEQFF. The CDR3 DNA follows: TGCGCCAGCAGCACGACTAGCGGGAGCTACAATGAGCAGTTCTTC.

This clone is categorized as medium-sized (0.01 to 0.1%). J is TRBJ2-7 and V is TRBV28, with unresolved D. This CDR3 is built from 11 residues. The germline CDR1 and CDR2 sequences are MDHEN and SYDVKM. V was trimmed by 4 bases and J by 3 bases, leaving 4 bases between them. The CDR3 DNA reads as TGTGCCAGCAGTTCCCTCTACGAGCAGTACTTC. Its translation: CASSSLYEQYF.

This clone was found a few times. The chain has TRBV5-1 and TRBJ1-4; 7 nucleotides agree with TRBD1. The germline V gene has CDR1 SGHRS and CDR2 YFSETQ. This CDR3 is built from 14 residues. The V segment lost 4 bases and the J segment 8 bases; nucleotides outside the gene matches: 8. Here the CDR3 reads CASSPGQLPEKLFF. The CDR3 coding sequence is TGCGCCAGCAGCCCGGGACAGTTACCCGAAAAACTGTTTTTT.

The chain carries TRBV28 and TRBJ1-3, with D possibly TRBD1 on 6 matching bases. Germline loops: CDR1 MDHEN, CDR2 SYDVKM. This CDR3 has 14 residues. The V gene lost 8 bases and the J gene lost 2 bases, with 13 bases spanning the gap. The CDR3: CASGQQTPGNTIYF. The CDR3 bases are TGTGCCAGCGGACAGCAAACCCCTGGAAACACCATATATTTT.

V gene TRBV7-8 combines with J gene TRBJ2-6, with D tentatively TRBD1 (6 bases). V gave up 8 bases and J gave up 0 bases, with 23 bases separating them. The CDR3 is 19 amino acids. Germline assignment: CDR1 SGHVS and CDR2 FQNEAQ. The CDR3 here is CASRPLLGTMSSGANVLTF. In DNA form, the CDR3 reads TGTGCCAGCCGCCCCCTCCTAGGGACAATGAGCTCTGGGGCCAACGTCCTGACTTTC.

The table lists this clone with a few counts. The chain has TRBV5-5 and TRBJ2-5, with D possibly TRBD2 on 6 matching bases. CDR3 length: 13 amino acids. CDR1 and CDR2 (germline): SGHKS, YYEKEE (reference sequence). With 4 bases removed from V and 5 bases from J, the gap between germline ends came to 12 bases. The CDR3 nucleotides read TGTGCCAGCAGCCTAGGAGGGGAGGAGACCCAGTACTTC. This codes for CASSLGGEETQYF.